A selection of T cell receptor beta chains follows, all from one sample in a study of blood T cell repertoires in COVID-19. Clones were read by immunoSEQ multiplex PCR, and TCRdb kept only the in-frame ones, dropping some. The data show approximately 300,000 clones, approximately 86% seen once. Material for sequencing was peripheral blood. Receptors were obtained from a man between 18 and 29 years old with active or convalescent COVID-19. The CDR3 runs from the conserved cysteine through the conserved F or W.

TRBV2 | CASRSGASGYTDTQYF
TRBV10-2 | CASSGDRPMNTEAFF
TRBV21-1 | CASSHGMQPQHF
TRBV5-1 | CASRVTGGPSIGSPLHF
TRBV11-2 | CASSNRLAGAYNEQFF
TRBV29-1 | CNVELAEYEQYF
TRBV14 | CASSRTDLHVSQYF
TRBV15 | CATSRAGGFDEQYF
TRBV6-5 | CASSWARSTEAFF
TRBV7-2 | CASSYSSEEQYF
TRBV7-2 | CASSLPGFSNQPQHF
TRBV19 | CASSAGPLNTEAFF
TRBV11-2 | CASSPTVSATDTQYF
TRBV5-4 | CASSWTLGNTEAFF
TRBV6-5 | CASSYSTTPNYGYTF
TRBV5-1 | CASSLARGLVGTGELFF
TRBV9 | CASRPIWGGYTEAFF
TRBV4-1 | CASSPSDRGLGYGYTF
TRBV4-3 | CASSQALGITGGAYEQYF
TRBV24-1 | CATSERTSGVYNEQFF
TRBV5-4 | CASSLAGRNQPQHF
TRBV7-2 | CASSPRTSGVNEQFF
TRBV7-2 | CASSPGGQTTGELFF
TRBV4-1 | CASSHLAGDDIGELFF
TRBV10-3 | CAISGREGKFYEQYF
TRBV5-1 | CASSLLAGVLETQYF
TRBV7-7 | CASSLRQGTEAFF
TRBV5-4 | CASSLRELDNEQFF
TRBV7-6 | CASSLGVGTHASYEQYF
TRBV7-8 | CASSLTGYPGNTIYF
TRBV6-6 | CASSYYQAGNNEQFF
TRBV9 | CASSVGWAGGSEINGYTF
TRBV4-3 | CASSQEGEGNYGYTF
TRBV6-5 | CASQGAINQPQHF
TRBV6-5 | CASSTGPGGMAEQFF
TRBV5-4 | CASSFGPNIQYF
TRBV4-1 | CASSSRQDHLELTGELFF
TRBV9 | CASSVNGGVLFF
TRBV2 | CASKGRSTDTQYF
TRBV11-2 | CASSSSGIAYSPLHF
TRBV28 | CASSLSSRGSSYNEQFF
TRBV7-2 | CASSPDTSNSPLHF
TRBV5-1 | CASSRDSPYEQYF
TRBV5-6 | CASSFAGVYEQYF
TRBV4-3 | CASSQDGPQADTGELFF
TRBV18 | CASSPPSKPHEQYF
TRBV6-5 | CASSYSGGQGYNEQFF
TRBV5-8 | CASSPDGYTEAFF
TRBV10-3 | CAISREYSNQPQHF
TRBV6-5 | CATGTGAYEQYF
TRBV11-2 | CASSLDRGMYEQYF
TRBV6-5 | CASTQMGEGQPQHF
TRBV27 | CASSPGTGDTEAFF
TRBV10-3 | CAISGQEGPYLSGYTF
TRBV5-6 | CASSFRVTSPYNEQFF
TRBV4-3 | CASSTVSYNEQFF
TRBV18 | CASSPPRALYEQYF
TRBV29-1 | CSVILAHTDTQYF